Following are 26 T cell receptor beta chains from one sample sequenced in a study of T cell repertoires in cytomegalovirus infection. TCRdb analysed the reads with MiXCR anew, one entry per CDR3 protein. The table includes 200,000 to 250,000 distinct CDR3 sequences, approximately 7% detected once. Material for sequencing was PBMCs. The receptors originated from a human donor in good health (CMV status not recorded). Some clones in this sample may be carry-over from other donors' samples.

Ten or more counts support this clonotype. This rearrangement joins TRBV7-9 to TRBJ1-1; 8 bases agree with TRBD1. Germline trimming cut 4 bases from V and 6 bases from J; bases unmatched to any gene: 7. Germline CDR1 reads SEHNR; CDR2 reads FQNEAQ (reference sequence). The CDR3 extends over 14 amino acids. The CDR3 DNA reads as TGTGCCAGCAGCTCTATCAGGGGGCTTTCTGAAGCTTTCTTT. As protein: CASSSIRGLSEAFF. The full variable domain, with the rest looked up from reference TRBV7-9 and TRBJ1-1, is DTGVSQNPRHKITKRGQNVTFRCDPISEHNRLYWYRQTLGQGPEFLTYFQNEAQLEKSRLLSDRFSAERPKGSFSTLEIQRTEQGDSAMYLCASSSIRGLSEAFFGQGTRLTVV.

This clonotype was counted at least ten times. CDR3 in amino acids: CSARGGGLPNTEAFF. In DNA form, the CDR3 reads TGCAGTGCTAGAGGGGGGGGCCTCCCTAACACTGAAGCTTTCTTT. This rearrangement joins TRBV20-1 to TRBJ1-1; a weak D match, TRBD1 (6 bases). Trimming cost V 1 base and J 2 bases, with 14 bases left between them. This CDR3 comprises 15 residues. The germline CDR1 and CDR2 sequences are DFQATT and SNEGSKA (reference sequence).

This clonotype has ten or more counts. The chain joins TRBV20-1 to TRBJ2-1; a weak D match, TRBD1 (5 bases). The V gene lost 0 bases and the J gene lost 10 bases, with 22 bases spanning the gap. The germline V gene encodes CDR1 DFQATT and CDR2 SNEGSKA (reference sequence). The CDR3 has 16 residues. CDR3 in amino acids: CSARDRSGIVLIEQFF. The CDR3 DNA follows: TGCAGTGCTAGAGATCGATCAGGGATTGTCCTAATAGAGCAGTTCTTC.

Many counts were recorded for this clonotype. V usage is TRBV12-3 or TRBV12-4 and J usage is TRBJ2-7; the D gene is possibly TRBD2 (5 bases). The CDR3 length is 13 residues. V was cut by 4 bases and J by 4 bases, with 11 bases left in between. CDR3 amino acids: CASSSGSLYEQYF. For the CDR3, the DNA is TGTGCCAGCAGTTCGGGAAGTTTATACGAGCAGTACTTC.

This clonotype was detected many times. The V call is TRBV6-1, the J call TRBJ2-1, with 7 bases lining up with TRBD1. V lost 1 base to trimming and J lost 10 bases; unmatched junction nucleotides: 10. The length of the CDR3 is 15 residues. CDR1 MNHNS and CDR2 SASEGT come from the germline V gene. CDR3 in amino acids: CASSEERTGAFEQFF. The CDR3 DNA sequence: TGTGCCAGCAGTGAAGAGAGGACAGGAGCCTTCGAGCAGTTCTTC.

This clonotype was picked up many times. The chain's CDR3 is CASRTGGSGNTIYF. The CDR3 region has the DNA TGTGCCAGCCGGACAGGGGGCTCTGGAAACACCATATATTTT. This sequence joins TRBV6-6 and TRBJ1-3, with TRBD1 matching over 10 bases. Germline loops: CDR1 MNHNY, CDR2 SVGAGI (reference sequence). The CDR3 has 14 residues. The V and J ends lost 8 bases and 0 bases, in that order; junction bases with no gene match: 1.

This clonotype was counted ten times or more. The J gene is TRBJ2-1, the V gene TRBV27; D not resolved. The germline V and J ends were trimmed by 4 bases and 4 bases, with 8 bases remaining between them. Germline V CDR1 and CDR2: MNHEY, SMNVEV (reference sequence). The CDR3 has 13 amino acids. As DNA, the CDR3 is TGTGCCAGCAGTTGGGTTAGATACAATGAGCAGTTCTTC. Its translation is CASSWVRYNEQFF.

In its sample, this clonotype was seen many times. This sequence joins TRBV7-8 and TRBJ2-1, with D perhaps matching TRBD1 (5 bases). V lost 10 bases to trimming and J lost 5 bases, with 15 bases between them. Germline V gene lookup returns CDR1 SGHVS and CDR2 FQNEAQ. This CDR3 contains 13 residues. CDR3 bases: TGTGCCACCTCAAGGGGCAGAAACAATGAGCAGTTCTTC. This encodes CATSRGRNNEQFF.

This clonotype was seen repeatedly, ten times or more. This rearrangement joins TRBV4-1 to TRBJ1-2, with 7 nucleotides matching TRBD1. The V gene's germline CDR1 is MGHRA and CDR2 YSYEKL. Unmatched junction bases numbered 9, after V lost 3 bases and J lost 2 bases. There are 16 residues in the CDR3. The CDR3 protein is CASSHKQGTFNYGYTF. CDR3 nucleotide sequence: TGCGCCAGCAGCCACAAACAGGGGACTTTCAACTATGGCTACACCTTC.

This clonotype showed up many times. The chain has TRBV7-9 and TRBJ1-4; D gene uncertain. The germline V gene has CDR1 SEHNR and CDR2 FQNEAQ (reference sequence). Trimming shortened V by 4 bases and J by 8 bases, and 17 bases separated the two germline ends. This CDR3 spans 15 amino acids. CDR3 residues: CASSSSRTGGEKLFF. CDR3 nucleotide sequence: TGTGCCAGCAGCTCTTCTAGGACGGGAGGGGAAAAACTGTTTTTT. Full variable domain (rest looked up from reference TRBV7-9 and TRBJ1-4): DTGVSQNPRHKITKRGQNVTFRCDPISEHNRLYWYRQTLGQGPEFLTYFQNEAQLEKSRLLSDRFSAERPKGSFSTLEIQRTEQGDSAMYLCASSSSRTGGEKLFFGSGTQLSVL.

A few counts support this clonotype. The chain employs TRBV12-3 or TRBV12-4 and TRBJ2-6; 7 nucleotides line up with TRBD1. The CDR3 has 19 residues. V was clipped by 3 bases and J by 0 bases; unmatched bases: 11. Written as DNA, the CDR3 is TGTGCCAGCAGTTTTACCGGGACAGCGATAACCTCTGGGGCCAACGTCCTGACTTTC. This encodes CASSFTGTAITSGANVLTF.

The chain couples TRBV11-2 to TRBJ1-2, with D perhaps TRBD1 (6 bases). CDR1 is SGHAT and CDR2 is FQNNGV in the germline V gene. V was shortened by 0 bases and J by 7 bases, with 12 bases between the two germline ends. The CDR3 is 14 residues long. CDR3 amino acids: CASSLDRGGSGYTF. The CDR3, as DNA: TGTGCCAGCAGCTTAGATCGGGGGGGCTCTGGCTACACCTTC.

The table lists this clonotype with many counts. The chain combines TRBV20-1 with TRBJ1-1, with 8 bases identical to TRBD1. The CDR3 is 14 residues long. Germline V CDR1 and CDR2: DFQATT, SNEGSKA (reference sequence). V gave up 0 bases and J gave up 4 bases; unmatched junction bases: 4. CDR3 loop: CSARDRTGSTEAFF. CDR3 nucleotide sequence: TGCAGTGCTAGAGACCGGACAGGGAGCACTGAAGCTTTCTTT.

Written as DNA, the CDR3 is TGTGCCAGCAGCCGCGACAGGGCCCTGCAGTATTTT. It yields the protein CASSRDRALQYF. The rearrangement links TRBV12-3 or TRBV12-4 to TRBJ2-3; 7 nucleotides align to TRBD1. J was trimmed by 11 bases and V by 6 bases; bases with no gene match: 8. This CDR3 has 12 amino acids.

On this clonotype: One junction end disagrees with the germline gene, perhaps due to a read error. This rearrangement joins TRBV12-3 or TRBV12-4 to TRBJ2-6, with D perhaps TRBD2 (6 bases). The CDR3 spans 15 residues. The CDR3 coding sequence is TGTGGCAGCGGGTCTAGGATCTCTGGGGCCAACGTCCTGACTTTC. It is translated as CGSGSRISGANVLTF.

V gene TRBV30 combines with J gene TRBJ1-2; D may be TRBD1 (6 bases). The V gene lost 3 bases and the J gene lost 2 bases, with 13 bases spanning the gap. The CDR3 is made up of 14 amino acids. The germline V gene has CDR1 GTSNPN and CDR2 SVGIG (reference sequence). As DNA, the CDR3 is TGTGCCTGGAGAGAAAGGCAGGGGAACTATGGCTACACCTTC. Translated: CAWRERQGNYGYTF.

This clonotype was counted ten times or more. V usage is TRBV20-1 and J usage is TRBJ1-5; 7 nucleotides line up with TRBD1. Germline assignment: CDR1 DFQATT and CDR2 SNEGSKA (reference sequence). V trimming: 6 bases; J trimming: 4 bases; junction bases outside the gene matches: 3. CDR3 length: 12 amino acids. The CDR3: CSANRGNQPQHF. CDR3 bases: TGCAGTGCAAACAGGGGAAATCAGCCCCAGCATTTT.

A few counts support this clonotype. The chain is built from TRBV4-3 and TRBJ1-2; D gene unclear. Trimming stripped 3 bases from V and 3 bases from J, with 11 bases between. The CDR3 covers 14 residues. In germline, CDR1 is LGHNA, CDR2 YSLEER. The CDR3 is CASSQQGSDYGYTF. CDR3 nucleotides: TGCGCCAGCAGCCAGCAAGGGTCCGACTATGGCTACACCTTC.

This rearrangement joins TRBV20-1 to TRBJ1-2; no clear D. This CDR3 is built from 13 residues. Germline values: CDR1 DFQATT, CDR2 SNEGSKA (reference sequence). V shed 1 base and J shed 3 bases, with 9 bases lying between them. The CDR3 here is CSARGSVYYGYTF. CDR3 coding DNA: TGCAGTGCTAGAGGCAGCGTGTACTATGGCTACACCTTC.

This clonotype has at least ten counts. This sequence joins TRBV10-2 and TRBJ2-3; D perhaps matches TRBD2 (5 bases). Trimming shortened V by 8 bases and J by 0 bases, and 27 bases separated the two germline ends. The germline CDR1 and CDR2 sequences are WSHSY and SAAADI. CDR3 length: 19 amino acids. The DNA of the CDR3 is TGCGCCAGCTCCTACCCCTCAGCCGGGATTAGCGCGAGCACAGATACGCAGTATTTT. It yields the protein CASSYPSAGISASTDTQYF.

This clonotype occurred a few times. The chain couples TRBV6-6 to TRBJ1-1; D is undetermined. The CDR3 extends over 12 amino acids. Looked up from germline, CDR1 is MNHNY and CDR2 is SVGAGI (reference sequence). Deletions cut 6 bases from V and 8 bases from J, with 13 bases between. This chain's CDR3 is CASSPVRPEAFF. The CDR3 nucleotides read TGTGCCAGCAGCCCTGTACGGCCCGAAGCTTTCTTT.

A few counts support this clonotype. V usage is TRBV29-1 and J usage is TRBJ2-3; D is unresolved. V lost 2 bases to trimming and J lost 5 bases, with 2 bases between them. The germline CDR1 and CDR2 sequences are SQVTM and ANQGSEA. This CDR3 has 10 amino acids. This chain's CDR3 is CSVERDTQYF. In DNA, the CDR3 is TGCAGCGTTGAACGAGATACGCAGTATTTT.

This clonotype was seen a few times. The V and J genes are TRBV29-1 and TRBJ2-3; the match to TRBD2 covers 7 bases. V lost 1 base and J lost 2; bases outside the gene matches: 6. CDR1 is SQVTM, CDR2 ANQGSEA, per germline. The CDR3 spans 15 residues. CDR3 bases: TGCAGCGTTGAAGCGGGGCGGGGGTCCACAGATACGCAGTATTTT. It translates to CSVEAGRGSTDTQYF.

This clonotype was counted many times. The V gene is TRBV28, the J gene TRBJ2-7; tentatively, D is TRBD1 (6 bases). Trimming removed 5 bases from V and 6 bases from J, with 11 bases in between. Germline V CDR1 and CDR2: MDHEN, SYDVKM. This CDR3 has 12 amino acids. The CDR3 spells CASSPTTGEQYF. CDR3 coding DNA: TGTGCCAGCAGTCCAACGACAGGCGAGCAGTACTTC.

In this sample, this clonotype turned up a few times. V and J are TRBV20-1 and TRBJ2-5; 9 bases align to TRBD2. Germline CDR1 and CDR2: DFQATT and SNEGSKA (reference sequence). CDR3 length equals 16 residues. Trimming at V came to 0 bases and at J to 2 bases, leaving 7 bases not matched to a gene. This CDR3 reads CSARDGRLAGQETQYF. The DNA for the CDR3 is TGCAGTGCTAGAGATGGCAGGCTAGCGGGGCAAGAGACCCAGTACTTC.

CDR3 nucleotide sequence: TGCAGTGCTAGACAGGGCACCTATGGCTACACCTTC. Amino acids: CSARQGTYGYTF. The gene calls are TRBV20-1 and TRBJ1-2; a possible D gene is TRBD1 (5 bases). The V gene's germline CDR1 is DFQATT and CDR2 SNEGSKA (reference sequence). The ends were cut back, 2 bases at V and 4 bases at J, with 8 bases in the middle. This CDR3 has 12 residues.